Below are 9 T cell receptor beta chains sequenced from a single sample in a study of blood T cell repertoires in COVID-19. Repertoires were generated with immunoSEQ multiplex PCR, while TCRdb's copy carries only in-frame clones and drops some. The sample holds 150,000 to 200,000 clones, almost 85% seen once. Input material: peripheral blood. Receptors originate from a woman aged 80 or over with acute or convalescent COVID-19.

This rearrangement joins TRBV20-1 to TRBJ2-1; D remains unclear. V was pared by 2 bases and J by 5 bases, with 4 bases between. The length of the CDR3 is 11 residues. CDR1 and CDR2 (germline): DFQATT, SNEGSKA (reference sequence). The CDR3 sequence: CSARSDNEQFF. CDR3 DNA sequence: TGCAGTGCTAGATCCGACAATGAGCAGTTCTTC.

This clone has just a few counts. The chain couples TRBV4-2 to TRBJ2-2, with 9 bases aligning to TRBD2. The V gene's germline CDR1 is LGHNA and CDR2 YNFKEQ. The junction had 10 bases not matched to a gene; V was cut back by 2 bases and J by 3 bases. The CDR3 runs 18 residues. Here the CDR3 reads CASSQQIRSGSYTGELFF. CDR3 nucleotide sequence: TGTGCCAGCAGCCAACAAATCCGTAGCGGGAGCTACACCGGGGAGCTGTTTTTT.

V usage is TRBV19 and J usage is TRBJ2-7; D gene uncertain. Deletions cut 3 bases from V and 4 bases from J, with 13 bases between. This CDR3 has 14 residues. CDR1 LNHDA and CDR2 SQIVND come from the germline V gene (reference sequence). The CDR3: CASSMGSSRYEQYF. Written as DNA, the CDR3 is TGTGCCAGTAGTATGGGTAGCTCCCGATACGAGCAGTACTTC.

V is TRBV10-3 and J is TRBJ1-4, with 11 bases matching TRBD1. The CDR3 extends over 14 amino acids. The J segment lost 7 bases and the V segment lost 6 bases, leaving 4 bases of the junction unmatched. The germline gives CDR1 ENHRY, CDR2 SYGVKD. CDR3 in amino acids: CAISGTGGREKLFF. In DNA form, the CDR3 reads TGTGCCATCAGCGGGACAGGGGGACGTGAAAAACTGTTTTTT.

V usage is TRBV2 and J usage is TRBJ1-1, with D hard to call. Per the germline V gene, CDR1 is SNHLY and CDR2 is FYNNEI. The CDR3 consists of 14 residues. The V and J ends lost 8 bases and 2 bases respectively, with 15 bases between them. CDR3 nucleotides: TGTGCCAGCCACAAGTCAGAAGTTAACACTGAAGCTTTCTTT. Protein sequence: CASHKSEVNTEAFF.

The V gene is TRBV2, the J gene TRBJ1-1; D uncertain. V lost 6 bases and J 0 bases, leaving 11 bases between the germline ends. The CDR3 has 14 amino acids. CDR1 SNHLY and CDR2 FYNNEI come from the germline V gene. The CDR3 nucleotides are TGTGCCAGCAGAAGACTACAGTTGAACACTGAAGCTTTCTTT. This sequence encodes CASRRLQLNTEAFF.

This chain links TRBV29-1 with TRBJ2-7, with TRBD2 matching over 11 bases. This CDR3 has 14 amino acids. V lost 6 bases and J lost 1; bases outside the gene matches: 5. Germline CDR1 reads SQVTM; CDR2 reads ANQGSEA. CDR3: CSVRTSGGSYEQYF. DNA for the CDR3: TGCAGCGTCAGAACTAGCGGGGGTTCCTACGAGCAGTACTTC.

The chain couples TRBV5-6 to TRBJ2-5; D not resolved. This CDR3 comprises 13 residues. Germline CDR1 and CDR2: SGHDT and YYEEEE. The V end lost 1 base, the J end lost 5 bases, and 9 bases lay between the germline ends. The CDR3 DNA reads as TGTGCCAGCAGCTTGATAGCTGTCGAGACCCAGTACTTC. It codes for CASSLIAVETQYF.

This clone was picked up a small number of times. DNA of the CDR3: TGTGCCAGCAGTTTGTCCGGGACTATTGCCGAGCAGTACTTC. Translated: CASSLSGTIAEQYF. The chain recombines TRBV27 with TRBJ2-7; 7 positions agree with TRBD2. This CDR3 is built from 14 residues. The V gene's germline CDR1 is MNHEY and CDR2 SMNVEV (reference sequence). V was clipped by 3 bases and J by 6 bases; unmatched bases: 8.